This T cell receptor beta chain originates from a study of cytomegalovirus exposure and HLA in healthy donors (TCRdb year 2017). For context, the study as a whole: According to a later analysis, the roughly 130 validation repertoires were produced on the same platform as the approximately 610 repertoires of the first cohort. The study was designed to test whether signatures of past pathogen exposure could be identified by cataloging public T cell receptors. Besides the first cohort of approximately 710 subjects, a separate validation cohort made up of 120 different subjects was used. To predict cytomegalovirus infection status, the study combined high-throughput TCR immunosequencing, statistical association of individual TCRs with disease status, and machine learning. The full study reports these points: The validation cohort had no HLA typing available for a later analysis, so co-occurrence within that cohort was assessed over all 120 or so repertoires. A total of roughly 160 TCR beta chains were listed by the study as associated with cytomegalovirus. While some public TCRs were present in many individuals, most TCR sequences turned up only very rarely across donors. A few of the identified cytomegalovirus-associated TCR beta chains were confirmed in vitro to be specific for cytomegalovirus antigens. The authors suggested that the approach could potentially be generalized to other disease states and immunological phenotypes. A later analysis found that TCRs clustered in the first cohort also tended to co-occur in the roughly 120 validation repertoires, with just under 95% of cluster scores above 0. The classifier was reported to diagnose cytomegalovirus status with high specificity and sensitivity in both the original cohort and the validation cohort.

Germline trimming: 5 bases from V, 4 bases from J; junction bases outside gene matches: 3. Reading from cysteine to phenylalanine, the CDR3 counts 14 amino acids. Only the CDR3 part of the read is kept: 42 bases, read in frame from the first base. From the germline V gene (reference sequence), CDR1 is LNHDA and CDR2 is SQIVND. Note on this clone: Its antigen specificity is not known. Base quality data are lacking; no much larger clone is found one base away.

The donors were included in the validation cohort of 120 subjects, a group kept apart from the roughly 670-subject first cohort. The library came from the immunoSEQ multiplex PCR assay. The authors' analysis ran thus. To diagnose cytomegalovirus status from the catalog of TCR beta chain sequences, a statistical classification framework was built. Drawn from immuneACCESS, this table holds only the in-frame rearrangements with V and J called that TCRdb kept. Clones are partly lost; checked studies trace under half to an unresolved V gene and leave the rest unexplained. V and J calls and clone size are as listed in that table; D and trimming were resolved from the DNA. The sample table lists more than 60,000 clones, 95% to 97% of them with a count of one. Around 1.5% of the sample comes from the top ten.

This TCR was sampled from a woman under 30 in good health and CMV-seropositive. The sequenced material came from PBMCs. This receptor chain uses TRBV19 and TRBJ1-5; 9 central bases correspond to TRBD1. The DNA sequence is TGTGCCAGTAGTTTTGGGACAGGGAATCAGCCCCAGCATTTT. It translates as CASSFGTGNQPQHF. Beyond the CDR3, the reference TRBV19 and TRBJ1-5 genes provide the residues; the full variable domain reads: DGGITQSPKYLFRKEGQNVTLSCEQNLNHDAMYWYRQDPGQGLRLIYYSQIVNDFQKGDIAEGYSVSREKKESFPLTVTSAQKNPTAFYLCASSFGTGNQPQHFGDGTRLSIL.